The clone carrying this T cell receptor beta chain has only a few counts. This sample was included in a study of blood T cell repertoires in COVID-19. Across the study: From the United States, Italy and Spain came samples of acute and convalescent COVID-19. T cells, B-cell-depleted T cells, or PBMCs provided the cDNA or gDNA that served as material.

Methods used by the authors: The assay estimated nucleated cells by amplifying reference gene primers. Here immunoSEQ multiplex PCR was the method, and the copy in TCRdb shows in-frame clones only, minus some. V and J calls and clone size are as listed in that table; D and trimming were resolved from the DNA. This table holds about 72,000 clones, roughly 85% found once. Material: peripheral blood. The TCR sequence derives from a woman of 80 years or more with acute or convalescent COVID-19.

DNA for the CDR3: TGTGCCAGCAGGGGGACAGGGAGTCATTCGGGGGAGCAGTACTTC. Translating gives CASRGTGSHSGEQYF. This chain uses TRBV7-9 with TRBJ2-7; TRBD1 aligns across 9 bases. Germline-derived CDR1 and CDR2 are SEHNR and FQNEAQ (reference sequence). J gave up 7 bases and V 6 bases, and 13 bases lay outside the gene matches. This CDR3 spans 15 amino acids.